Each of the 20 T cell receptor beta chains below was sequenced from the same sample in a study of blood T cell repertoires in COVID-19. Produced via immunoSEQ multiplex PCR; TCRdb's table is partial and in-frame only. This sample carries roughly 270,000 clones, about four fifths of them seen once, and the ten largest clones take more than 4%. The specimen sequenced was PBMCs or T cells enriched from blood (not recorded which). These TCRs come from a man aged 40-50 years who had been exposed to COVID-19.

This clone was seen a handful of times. In nucleotides, the CDR3 is TGTGCCACCGCAGACAGGAGCTCCTACAATGAGCAGTTCTTC. Protein: CATADRSSYNEQFF. The chain is built from TRBV24-1 and TRBJ2-1; D possibly corresponds to TRBD1 (6 bases). Per the germline V gene, CDR1 is KGHDR and CDR2 is SFDVKD. The CDR3 runs 14 residues. Trimming shortened V by 9 bases and J by 0 bases, and 11 bases separated the two germline ends.

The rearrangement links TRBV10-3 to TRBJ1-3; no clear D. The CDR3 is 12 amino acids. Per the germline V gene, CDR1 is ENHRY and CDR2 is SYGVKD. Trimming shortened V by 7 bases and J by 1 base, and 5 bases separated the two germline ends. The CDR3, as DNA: TGTGCCATCACGGGTTCTGGAAACACCATATATTTT. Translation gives CAITGSGNTIYF.

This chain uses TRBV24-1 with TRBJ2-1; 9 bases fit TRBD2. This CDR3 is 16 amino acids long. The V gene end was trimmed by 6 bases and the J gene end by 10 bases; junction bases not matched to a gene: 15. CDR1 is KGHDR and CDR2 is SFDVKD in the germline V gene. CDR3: CATSRPLAGLRDEQFF. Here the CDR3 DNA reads TGTGCCACCAGTAGGCCCCTAGCGGGGCTTCGGGACGAGCAGTTCTTC.

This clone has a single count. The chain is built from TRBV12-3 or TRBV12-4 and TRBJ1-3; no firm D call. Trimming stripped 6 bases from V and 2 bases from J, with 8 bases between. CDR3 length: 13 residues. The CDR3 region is CASRRGPGNTIYF. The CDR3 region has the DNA TGTGCCAGCAGACGGGGTCCTGGAAACACCATATATTTT.

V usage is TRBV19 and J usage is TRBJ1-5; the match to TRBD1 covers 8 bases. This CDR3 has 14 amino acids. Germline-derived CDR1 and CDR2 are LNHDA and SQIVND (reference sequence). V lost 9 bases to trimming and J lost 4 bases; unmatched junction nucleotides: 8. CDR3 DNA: TGTGCCAGCACGTCAGGGGGCGGGAATCAGCCCCAGCATTTT. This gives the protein CASTSGGGNQPQHF.

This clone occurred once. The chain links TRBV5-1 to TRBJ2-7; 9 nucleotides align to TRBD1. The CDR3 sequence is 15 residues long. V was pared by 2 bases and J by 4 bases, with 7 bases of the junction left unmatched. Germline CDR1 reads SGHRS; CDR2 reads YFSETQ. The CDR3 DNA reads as TGCGCCAGCAGCTTTCAAACAGGGGGCGCTTACGAGCAGTACTTC. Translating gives CASSFQTGGAYEQYF. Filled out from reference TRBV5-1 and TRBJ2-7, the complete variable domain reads KAGVTQTPRYLIKTRGQQVTLSCSPISGHRSVSWYQQTPGQGLQFLFEYFSETQRNKGNFPGRFSGRQFSNSRSEMNVSTLELGDSALYLCASSFQTGGAYEQYFGPGTRLTVT.

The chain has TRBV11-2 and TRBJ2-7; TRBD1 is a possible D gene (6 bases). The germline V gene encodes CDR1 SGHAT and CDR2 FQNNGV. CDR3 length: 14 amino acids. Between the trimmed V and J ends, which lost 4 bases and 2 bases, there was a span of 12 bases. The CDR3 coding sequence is TGTGCCAGCAGCTCCTGGGACACTCCCTACGAGCAGTACTTC. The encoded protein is CASSSWDTPYEQYF.

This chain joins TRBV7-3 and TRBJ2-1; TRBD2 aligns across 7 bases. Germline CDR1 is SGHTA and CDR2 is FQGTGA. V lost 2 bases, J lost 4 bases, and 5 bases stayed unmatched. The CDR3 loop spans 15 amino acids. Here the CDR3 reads CASSLVGAGYNEQFF. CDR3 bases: TGTGCCAGCAGCTTAGTGGGAGCGGGGTACAATGAGCAGTTCTTC.

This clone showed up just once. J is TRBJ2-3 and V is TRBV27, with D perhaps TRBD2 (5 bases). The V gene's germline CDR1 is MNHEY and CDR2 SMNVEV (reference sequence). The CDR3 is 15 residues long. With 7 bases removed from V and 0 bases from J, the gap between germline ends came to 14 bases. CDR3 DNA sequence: TGTGCCAGCACCCCGGTGGGCGGGAGCACAGATACGCAGTATTTT. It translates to CASTPVGGSTDTQYF.

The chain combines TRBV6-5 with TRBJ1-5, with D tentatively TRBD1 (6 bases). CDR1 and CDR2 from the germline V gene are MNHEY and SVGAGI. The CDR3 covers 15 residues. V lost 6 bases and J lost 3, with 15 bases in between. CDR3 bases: TGTGCCAGCAGCATCACCCGGGACAACAATCAGCCCCAGCATTTT. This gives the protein CASSITRDNNQPQHF.

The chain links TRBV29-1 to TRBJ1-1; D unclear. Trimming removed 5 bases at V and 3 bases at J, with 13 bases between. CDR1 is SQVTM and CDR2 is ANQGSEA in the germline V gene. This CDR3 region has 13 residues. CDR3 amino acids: CSVKRPGDTEAFF. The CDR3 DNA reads TGCAGCGTTAAAAGACCCGGGGACACTGAAGCTTTCTTT.

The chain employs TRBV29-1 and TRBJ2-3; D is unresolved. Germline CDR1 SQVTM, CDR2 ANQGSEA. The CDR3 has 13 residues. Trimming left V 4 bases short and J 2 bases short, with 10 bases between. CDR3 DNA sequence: TGCAGCGTTGGGCCGATAATCACAGATACGCAGTATTTT. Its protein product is CSVGPIITDTQYF.

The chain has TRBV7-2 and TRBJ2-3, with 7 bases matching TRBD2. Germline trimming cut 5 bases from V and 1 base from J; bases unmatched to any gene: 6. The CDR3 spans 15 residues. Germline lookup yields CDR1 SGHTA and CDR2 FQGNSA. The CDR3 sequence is CASSPSGMGTDTQYF. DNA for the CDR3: TGTGCCAGCAGCCCCAGCGGGATGGGCACAGATACGCAGTATTTT.

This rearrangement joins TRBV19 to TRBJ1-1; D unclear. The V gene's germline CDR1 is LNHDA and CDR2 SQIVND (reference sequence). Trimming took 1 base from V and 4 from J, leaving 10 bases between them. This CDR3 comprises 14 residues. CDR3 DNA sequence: TGTGCCAGTAGTATAGGGGAGGGATTCACTGAAGCTTTCTTT. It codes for CASSIGEGFTEAFF.

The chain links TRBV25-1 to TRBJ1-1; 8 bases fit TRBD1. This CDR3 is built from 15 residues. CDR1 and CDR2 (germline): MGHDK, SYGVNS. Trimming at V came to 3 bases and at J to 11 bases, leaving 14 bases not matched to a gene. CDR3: CASSERDRYQVKAFF. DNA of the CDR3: TGTGCCAGCAGTGAGAGGGACAGGTACCAAGTAAAGGCTTTCTTT.

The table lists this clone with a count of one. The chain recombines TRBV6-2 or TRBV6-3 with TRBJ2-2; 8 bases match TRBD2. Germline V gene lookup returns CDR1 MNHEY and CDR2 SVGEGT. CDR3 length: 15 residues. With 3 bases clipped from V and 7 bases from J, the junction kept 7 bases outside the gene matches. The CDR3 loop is CASSYSAGGVGELFF. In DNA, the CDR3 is TGTGCCAGCAGTTATTCGGCGGGAGGTGTCGGGGAGCTGTTTTTT.

The CDR3 region is CASSEPTGSYHRYTF. CDR3 DNA sequence: TGTGCCAGCAGTGAGCCCACAGGGTCCTACCATCGCTACACCTTC. V gene TRBV2 combines with J gene TRBJ1-2; D might be TRBD1 (6 bases). Germline CDR1 reads SNHLY; CDR2 reads FYNNEI. The ends were cut back, 3 bases at V and 9 bases at J, with 20 bases in the middle. The CDR3 is made up of 15 amino acids.

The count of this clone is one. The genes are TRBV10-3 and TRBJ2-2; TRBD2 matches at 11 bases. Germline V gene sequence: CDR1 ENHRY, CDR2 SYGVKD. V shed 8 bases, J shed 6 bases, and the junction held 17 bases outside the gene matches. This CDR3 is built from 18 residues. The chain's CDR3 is CAIPKASTSGISSGELFF. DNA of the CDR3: TGTGCCATCCCTAAAGCTTCGACTAGCGGGATATCCTCCGGGGAGCTGTTTTTT.

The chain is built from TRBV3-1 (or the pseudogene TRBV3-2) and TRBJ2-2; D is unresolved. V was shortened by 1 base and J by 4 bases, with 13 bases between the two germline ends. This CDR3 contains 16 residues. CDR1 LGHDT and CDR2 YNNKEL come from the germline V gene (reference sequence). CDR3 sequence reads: CASSQVESVRTGELFF. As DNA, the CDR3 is TGTGCCAGCAGCCAAGTAGAGTCGGTACGCACCGGGGAGCTGTTTTTT.

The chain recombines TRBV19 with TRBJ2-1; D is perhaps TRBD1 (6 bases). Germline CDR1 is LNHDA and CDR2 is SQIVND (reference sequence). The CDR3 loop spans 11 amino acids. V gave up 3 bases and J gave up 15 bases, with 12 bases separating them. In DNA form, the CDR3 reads TGTGCCAGTAGTATCCCGCAGGGGAGGTTCTTC. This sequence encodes CASSIPQGRFF.